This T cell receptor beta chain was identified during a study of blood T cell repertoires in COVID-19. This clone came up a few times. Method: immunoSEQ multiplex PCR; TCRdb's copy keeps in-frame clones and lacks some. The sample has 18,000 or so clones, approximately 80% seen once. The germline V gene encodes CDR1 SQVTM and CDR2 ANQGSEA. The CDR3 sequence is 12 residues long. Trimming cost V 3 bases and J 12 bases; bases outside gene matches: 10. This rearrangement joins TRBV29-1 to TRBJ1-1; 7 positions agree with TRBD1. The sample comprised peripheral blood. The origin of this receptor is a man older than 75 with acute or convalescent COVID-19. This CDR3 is CSVDRGGGETFF. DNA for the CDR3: TGCAGCGTTGATAGAGGGGGCGGTGAGACTTTCTTT.